The subject of this entry is one TCR beta chain. Its antigen is not known. The sample comes from a study of T cells in Graves' hyperthyroidism and ophthalmopathy. Study-level results: Before onset, by a median of 6.5 months, the model predicted ophthalmopathy. Blood also carried most thyroid clonotypes expanded above 0.001. From stable hyperthyroidism, ophthalmopathy was set apart by a 13 V-J model.

The TCR beta CDR3 regions underwent amplification using RNA transcripts as the source. First-round RT-PCR targeting the TCR CDR3 was performed with the HTBI primer set. TCRdb recomputed calls from the multiplex PCR reads with MiXCR, one row per CDR3 protein. The sample includes hundreds of thousands of distinct CDR3 sequences, over 15% of them seen just once. Patients were aged 18 to 65, had disease duration under 2 months, and had newly diagnosed hyperthyroidism. The material sequenced was blood. The receptor was derived from a woman aged 45-60 years with Graves' hyperthyroidism that later progressed to Graves' ophthalmopathy.

DNA of the CDR3: TGTGCCAGCAGCCGAGGAGTCTTGTCATATGGCTACACCTTC. This gives the protein CASSRGVLSYGYTF. This sequence joins TRBV6-1 and TRBJ1-2; unclear D gene. V lost 6 bases, J lost 5 bases, and 16 bases lay in between. From germline, CDR1 is MNHNS and CDR2 SASEGT. The CDR3 has 14 residues.